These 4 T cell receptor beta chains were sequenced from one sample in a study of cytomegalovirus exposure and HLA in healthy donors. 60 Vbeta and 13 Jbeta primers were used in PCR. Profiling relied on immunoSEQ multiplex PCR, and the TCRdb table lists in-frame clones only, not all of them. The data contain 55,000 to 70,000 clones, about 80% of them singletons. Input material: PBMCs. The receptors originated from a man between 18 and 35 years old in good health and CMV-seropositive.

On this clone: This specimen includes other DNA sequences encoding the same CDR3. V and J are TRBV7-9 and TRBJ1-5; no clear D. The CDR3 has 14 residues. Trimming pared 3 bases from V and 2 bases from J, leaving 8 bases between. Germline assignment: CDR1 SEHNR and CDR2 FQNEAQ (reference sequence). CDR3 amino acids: CASSFTGGNQPQHF. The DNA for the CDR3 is TGTGCCAGCAGCTTCACCGGGGGCAATCAGCCCCAGCATTTT.

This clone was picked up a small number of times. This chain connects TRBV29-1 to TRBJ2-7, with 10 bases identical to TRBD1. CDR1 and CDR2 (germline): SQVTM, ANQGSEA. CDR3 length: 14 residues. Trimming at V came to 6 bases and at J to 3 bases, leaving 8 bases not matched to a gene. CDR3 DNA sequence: TGCAGCGTGGGCACGGGACAGGGGCTCTACGAGCAGTACTTC. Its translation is CSVGTGQGLYEQYF.

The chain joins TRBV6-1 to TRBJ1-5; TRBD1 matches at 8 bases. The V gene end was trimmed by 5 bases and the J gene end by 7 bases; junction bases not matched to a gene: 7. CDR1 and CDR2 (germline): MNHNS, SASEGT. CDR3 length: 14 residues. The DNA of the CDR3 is TGTGCCAGCAGTCAGGACAGGGACGGACAGCCCCAGCATTTT. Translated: CASSQDRDGQPQHF.

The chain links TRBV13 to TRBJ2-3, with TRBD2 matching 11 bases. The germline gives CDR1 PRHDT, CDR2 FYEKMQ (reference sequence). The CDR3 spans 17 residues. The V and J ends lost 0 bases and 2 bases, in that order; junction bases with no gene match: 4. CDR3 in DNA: TGTGCCAGCAGCTTAGGGGGACTAGCGGAAGCCACAGATACGCAGTATTTT. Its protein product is CASSLGGLAEATDTQYF. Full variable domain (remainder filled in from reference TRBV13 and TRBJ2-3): AAGVIQSPRHLIKEKRETATLKCYPIPRHDTVYWYQQGPGQDPQFLISFYEKMQSDKGSIPDRFSAQQFSDYHSELNMSSLELGDSALYFCASSLGGLAEATDTQYFGPGTRLTVL.